The 7 T cell receptor beta chains in this list originate from one sample, sequenced in a study of siplizumab effects on memory and regulatory T cells. Measured with immunoSEQ multiplex PCR; TCRdb has only the in-frame clones, and not every one. The sample contains 99,000 or so clones, about 92% of which appear only once. The sequenced sample consisted of CD4+ T cells sorted from blood. The receptors here all came from a human donor in good health.

The genes are TRBV30 and TRBJ1-6, with unresolved D. V shed 0 bases and J shed 7 bases, with 10 bases lying between them. The CDR3 totals 14 residues. Germline CDR1 and CDR2: GTSNPN and SVGIG (reference sequence). The CDR3 loop reads CAWSVGVLNSPLHF. In DNA, the CDR3 is TGTGCCTGGAGTGTCGGGGTCCTGAATTCACCCCTCCACTTT.

The rearrangement links TRBV6-5 to TRBJ1-1; D is unclear. Germline CDR1 MNHEY, CDR2 SVGAGI. V shed 0 bases and J shed 3 bases, with 5 bases lying between them. This CDR3 has 13 residues. The DNA of the CDR3 is TGTGCCAGCAGTTACTCTCTTTACACTGAAGCTTTCTTT. It yields the protein CASSYSLYTEAFF.

The table lists this clone with a count of one. This rearrangement joins TRBV5-4 to TRBJ1-1; D is unresolved. The CDR3 loop spans 14 amino acids. The germline V gene has CDR1 SGHNT and CDR2 YYREEE (reference sequence). The V end lost 1 base, the J end lost 0 bases, and 7 bases lay between the germline ends. The DNA for the CDR3 is TGTGCCAGCAGCTTGATTGAAGTGAACACTGAAGCTTTCTTT. The encoded protein is CASSLIEVNTEAFF.

This clone was detected only once. The rearrangement links TRBV15 to TRBJ1-1; D may be TRBD1 (5 bases). The length of the CDR3 is 14 residues. The germline V and J ends were trimmed by 1 base and 7 bases, with 13 bases remaining between them. Germline V gene data show CDR1 as LNHNV and CDR2 as YYDKDF (reference sequence). In DNA, the CDR3 is TGTGCCACCAGCAGAGTGCGGGGACGAATTGAAGCTTTCTTT. The encoded protein is CATSRVRGRIEAFF.

V is TRBV9 and J is TRBJ1-5; D unresolved. Germline CDR1 is SGDLS and CDR2 is YYNGEE. There are 14 residues in the CDR3. V shed 4 bases and J shed 0 bases, with 8 bases lying between them. The CDR3 DNA reads TGTGCCAGCAGCCTCACAGCTAGCAATCAGCCCCAGCATTTT. This gives the protein CASSLTASNQPQHF.

This clone was seen a single time. This sequence joins TRBV7-9 and TRBJ1-1; D not resolved. The CDR3 covers 14 residues. V lost 2 bases and J 0 bases, leaving 7 bases between the germline ends. In germline, CDR1 is SEHNR, CDR2 FQNEAQ (reference sequence). The CDR3 sequence is CASSLMQVNTEAFF. The CDR3 DNA reads as TGTGCCAGCAGCTTAATGCAGGTGAACACTGAAGCTTTCTTT.

The genes are TRBV19 and TRBJ2-7, with D tentatively TRBD1 (5 bases). CDR1 and CDR2 from the germline V gene are LNHDA and SQIVND (reference sequence). This CDR3 spans 15 amino acids. Between the trimmed V and J ends, which lost 3 bases and 3 bases, there was a span of 15 bases. Written as DNA, the CDR3 is TGTGCCAGTAGTATTCTCGCAGGGTCCGGCTACGAGCAGTACTTC. Residues: CASSILAGSGYEQYF.